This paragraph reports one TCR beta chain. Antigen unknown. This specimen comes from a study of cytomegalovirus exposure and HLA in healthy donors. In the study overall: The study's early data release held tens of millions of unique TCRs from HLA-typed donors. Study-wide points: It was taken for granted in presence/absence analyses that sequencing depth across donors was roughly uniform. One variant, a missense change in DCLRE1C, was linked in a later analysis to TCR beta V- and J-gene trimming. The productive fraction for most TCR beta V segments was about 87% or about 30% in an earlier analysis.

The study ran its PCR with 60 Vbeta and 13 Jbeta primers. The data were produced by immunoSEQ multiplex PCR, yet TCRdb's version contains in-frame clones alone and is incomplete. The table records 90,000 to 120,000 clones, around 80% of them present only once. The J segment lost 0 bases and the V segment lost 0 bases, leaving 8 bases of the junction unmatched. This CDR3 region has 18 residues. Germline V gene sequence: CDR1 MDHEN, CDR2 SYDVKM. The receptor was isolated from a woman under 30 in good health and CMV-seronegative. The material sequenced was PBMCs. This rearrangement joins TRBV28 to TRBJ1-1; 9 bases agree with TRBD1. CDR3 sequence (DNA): TGTGCCAGCAGTTTATGTTTGGGGACAGGGAACATGAACACTGAAGCTTTCTTT. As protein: CASSLCLGTGNMNTEAFF.